The 8 T cell receptor beta chains in this list originate from one sample, sequenced in a study of T cell repertoires in cytomegalovirus infection. TCRdb reanalysed the reads using MiXCR and keeps one entry per CDR3 protein. Here the sample spans some 600,000 distinct CDR3 sequences, approximately 24% being singletons. The specimen sequenced was CD8+ T cells from PBMCs. The receptors were gathered from a human donor in good health (CMV status not recorded). Some clones in this sample may be carry-over from other donors' samples.

This clonotype was detected many times. The V gene is TRBV7-9, the J gene TRBJ1-1; 7 bases match TRBD1. Losses at the gene ends were 5 bases for V and 4 bases for J; bases not matched to a gene: 10. Germline CDR1 is SEHNR and CDR2 is FQNEAQ (reference sequence). This CDR3 spans 15 amino acids. The CDR3 bases are TGTGCCAGCAGCCCACCGACAGGGATGAGCACTGAAGCTTTCTTT. It yields the protein CASSPPTGMSTEAFF.

The gene calls are TRBV7-9 and TRBJ2-5; 7 bases agree with TRBD1. Germline V gene data show CDR1 as SEHNR and CDR2 as FQNEAQ (reference sequence). The junction had 7 bases not matched to a gene; V was cut back by 5 bases and J by 4 bases. The CDR3 spans 14 residues. The DNA of the CDR3 is TGTGCCAGCAGCATAAACCCAGGGGGAGAGACCCAGTACTTC. Translating gives CASSINPGGETQYF.

V usage is TRBV29-1 and J usage is TRBJ1-2; 9 bases match TRBD1. The V segment lost 8 bases and the J segment 3 bases; nucleotides outside the gene matches: 19. The V gene's germline CDR1 is SQVTM and CDR2 ANQGSEA. The CDR3 is 17 amino acids. The CDR3 bases are TGCAGCATTCTCCCGGGACAGGGACCCCTGGGGGACTATGGCTACACCTTC. This sequence encodes CSILPGQGPLGDYGYTF.

Points on this clonotype: A single base separates this from a much larger clone, so it may be a read error. The V and J genes are TRBV7-3 and TRBJ2-1; D is possibly TRBD2 (6 bases). Germline CDR1 reads SGHTA; CDR2 reads FQGTGA. The CDR3 runs to 14 residues. Trimming removed 10 bases from V and 0 bases from J, with 13 bases in between. The CDR3 nucleotides read TGTGCCATCAATCTAGCGAGCTCCTACAATGAGCAGTTCTTC. It translates to CAINLASSYNEQFF.

This rearrangement joins TRBV2 to TRBJ1-1, with D uncertain. Germline CDR1 SNHLY, CDR2 FYNNEI. Trimming pared 1 base from V and 4 bases from J, leaving 13 bases between. CDR3 length: 15 amino acids. DNA for the CDR3: TGTGCCAGCAGTGAAGAGGTGGCGCAGAGCACTGAAGCTTTCTTT. Translation gives CASSEEVAQSTEAFF.

This clonotype came up many times. The chain couples TRBV6-2 or TRBV6-3 to TRBJ2-1; D call uncertain. CDR3 size: 13 residues. V was shortened by 6 bases and J by 0 bases, with 6 bases between the two germline ends. Germline V gene lookup returns CDR1 MNHEY and CDR2 SVGEGT. The CDR3 region has the DNA TGTGCCAGCAGCGTACTCTCCTACAATGAGCAGTTCTTC. Amino acid sequence: CASSVLSYNEQFF.

The chain has TRBV7-9 and TRBJ2-3, with 7 bases fitting TRBD1. Germline V gene data show CDR1 as SEHNR and CDR2 as FQNEAQ (reference sequence). V lost 0 bases and J lost 4; bases outside the gene matches: 7. CDR3 length: 16 amino acids. The CDR3 nucleotides read TGTGCCAGCAGCTTAGCGTCTAAGACAGGGTCAGATACGCAGTATTTT. This gives the protein CASSLASKTGSDTQYF.

This clonotype was recorded a few times. This sequence joins TRBV20-1 and TRBJ1-5, with TRBD1 matching 9 bases. J gave up 0 bases and V 3 bases, and 12 bases lay outside the gene matches. The CDR3 length is 18 residues. Germline V gene sequence: CDR1 DFQATT, CDR2 SNEGSKA (reference sequence). As DNA, the CDR3 is TGCAGTGCTAGGGGTCCCGGGACAGGGATCCATAGCAATCAGCCCCAGCATTTT. Translation: CSARGPGTGIHSNQPQHF.